The clone carrying this T cell receptor beta chain was picked up many times. No antigen is known for it. This entry belongs to a study of T cell repertoires in cytomegalovirus infection. On the study more broadly: An indication of both CMV infection and matching HLA type came from public TCR beta signatures. General study results and limits: Cumulative public TCR beta family frequency identified CMV carriers with the relevant HLA. HLA-C-restricted, CMV-specific TCR beta clonotypes were dominant ex vivo.

The CDR3 consists of 16 residues. J gave up 6 bases and V 1 base, and 7 bases lay outside the gene matches. Germline CDR1 is SGHTA and CDR2 is FQGNSA. TCRdb ran MiXCR on the reads and lists one entry per CDR3 protein. The table lists about 530,000 distinct CDR3 sequences, around 27% of them singletons. Material for sequencing was PBMCs. The receptor was derived from a human donor in good health (CMV status not recorded). Some clones in this sample may be carry-over from other donors' samples. The chain joins TRBV7-2 to TRBJ2-1; 9 positions agree with TRBD2. The CDR3 spells CASSLERGRAGNEQFF. DNA for the CDR3: TGTGCCAGCAGCTTAGAGCGCGGGAGGGCCGGCAATGAGCAGTTCTTC.